This TCR beta chain comes out of a study of human T cells and chemical hapten exposure. About the research overall: Readings were taken at 6 days from patch tests that had applied 0.01% DPC to the upper back.

The length of the CDR3 is 14 residues. Trimming removed 2 bases at V and 3 bases at J, with 13 bases between. Germline V lookup: CDR1 DFQATT, CDR2 SNEGSKA (reference sequence). TCRdb used MiXCR to reprocess the RACE reads, holding one entry per CDR3 protein. The data show under 450,000 distinct CDR3 sequences, with 4.8% seen just once and approximately 2.1% held by the top ten. Time point given: patch test 1, 2 weeks after DPC sensitization. The sample's treatment: therapeutic diphenylcyclopropenone sensitization with weekly scalp DPC. The rearrangement uses TRBV20-1 and TRBJ1-2; perhaps TRBD1 as D (6 bases). The sequencing used whole blood, collected in connection with sensitization to the hapten diphenylcyclopropenone (DPC). The source is a woman aged 50 to 60 with alopecia areata. Some clones in this sample may be carry-over from other donors' samples. The CDR3 DNA is TGCAGTGCTAGACAGACAGGCTCCTACTATGGCTACACCTTC. This sequence encodes CSARQTGSYYGYTF.